This T cell receptor beta chain was captured in a study of cytomegalovirus exposure and HLA in healthy donors. A multiplex PCR was run with 60 Vbeta primers and 13 Jbeta primers. Only in-frame clones appear in the TCRdb table, and some are missing; sequencing was by immunoSEQ multiplex PCR. The top ten clones hold around 7% of a sample with around 130,000 clones, roughly 70% of them seen once. Concerning this clone itself: Its antigen is not identified.

General study points: No immune exposure information besides CMV serostatus was available. Presence/absence comparisons presumed near-even sequencing depth among donors.

J was trimmed by 2 bases and V by 4 bases; bases with no gene match: 12. This CDR3 has 17 residues. CDR1 and CDR2 from the germline V gene are SGHNT and YYREEE (reference sequence). This rearrangement joins TRBV5-4 to TRBJ1-5; 7 nucleotides line up with TRBD1. The sequenced sample consisted of PBMCs. This TCR was sampled from a man aged 40-49 years in good health and CMV-seropositive. The CDR3 sequence is CASSPRLRQGCNQPQHF. The CDR3 nucleotides read TGTGCCAGCAGCCCCCGTCTGCGACAGGGCTGCAATCAGCCCCAGCATTTT.